This T cell receptor (beta chain) was identified during a study of shared clonotypes between healthy human individuals. Using immunoSEQ multiplex PCR, the repertoire was profiled, and TCRdb retains in-frame clones only, with some absent. The sample lists under 1,100,000 clones, about 80% seen once, with under 0.8% in the top ten. The CDR3 is 12 residues long. Trimming removed 3 bases from V and 8 bases from J, with 9 bases in between. CDR1 is SGDLS, CDR2 YYNGEE, per germline. Sequencing used memory CD4+ T cells from PBMCs. Subset meaning: CD45RA-negative fraction. The V gene is TRBV9, the J gene TRBJ2-1; D gene unclear. The receptor's source is a man between 18 and 35 years old in good health. Some clones in this sample may be carry-over from other donors' samples. As DNA, the CDR3 is TGTGCCAGCAGCGCTGGGCAGGATGAGCAGTTCTTC. It codes for CASSAGQDEQFF. Full variable domain (missing parts from reference TRBV9 and TRBJ2-1): DSGVTQTPKHLITATGQRVTLRCSPRSGDLSVYWYQQSLDQGLQFLIQYYNGEERAKGNILERFSAQQFPDLHSELNLSSLELGDSALYFCASSAGQDEQFFGPGTRLTVL.